What follows are 6 T cell receptor beta chains derived from one specimen sequenced in a study of T cells in Graves' hyperthyroidism and ophthalmopathy. Amplification of TCR beta CDR3 regions was performed using RNA transcripts as template. In the first-round RT-PCR of the TCR CDR3, the HTBI primer set was used. TCRdb reprocessed the multiplex PCR reads via MiXCR and lists one record per CDR3 protein. The table records about 610,000 distinct CDR3 sequences, roughly 15% of them present only once. Sample: blood. Receptors were obtained from a woman in her thirties or forties with Graves' ophthalmopathy.

This clonotype has a count of ten or more. CDR3: CASRGGAGAEEEQFF. CDR3 nucleotide sequence: TGTGCCAGCAGGGGGGGAGCGGGAGCGGAAGAAGAGCAGTTCTTC. The rearrangement joins TRBV27 to TRBJ2-1, with 8 bases fitting TRBD2. The trim removed 6 bases at V and 10 bases at J, leaving 14 bases unmatched. Per the germline V gene, CDR1 is MNHEY and CDR2 is SMNVEV (reference sequence). The CDR3 runs 15 residues.

This clonotype was observed many times. The chain couples TRBV30 to TRBJ2-5; TRBD2 matches 9 bases. The CDR3 contains 15 residues. Trimming cost V 0 bases and J 4 bases; bases outside gene matches: 6. The germline CDR1 and CDR2 sequences are GTSNPN and SVGIG (reference sequence). CDR3 in DNA: TGTGCCTGGAGTGTAAGCCTAGCGGGGTCAGAGACCCAGTACTTC. This sequence encodes CAWSVSLAGSETQYF.

A word on this clonotype: This may be a read error: a much more frequent sequence differs by one nucleotide. J is TRBJ1-1 and V is TRBV28; a weak D match, TRBD1 (6 bases). This CDR3 has 13 amino acids. The germline gives CDR1 MDHEN, CDR2 SYDVKM. The CDR3 is CVSRGGGDTEAFF. The CDR3 coding sequence is TGTGTCAGCAGGGGAGGGGGGGACACTGAAGCTTTCTTT. The variable domain in full, with the rest retrieved from reference TRBV28 and TRBJ1-1, is DVKVTQSSRYLVKRTGEKVFLECVQDMDHENMFWYRQDPGLGLRLIYFSYDVKMKEKGDIPEGYSVSREKKERFSLILESASTNQTSMYLCVSRGGGDTEAFFGQGTRLTVV.

This clonotype was counted at least ten times. The chain is built from TRBV11-2 and TRBJ2-3; D tentatively fits TRBD1 or TRBD2 (5 bases each). Deletions cut 5 bases from V and 2 bases from J, with 20 bases between. Germline CDR1 and CDR2: SGHAT and FQNNGV. The CDR3 runs 17 residues. DNA for the CDR3: TGTGCCAGCAGCCCCGCCTTCGGGGCAACGATCACAGATACGCAGTATTTT. This encodes CASSPAFGATITDTQYF.

This clonotype was seen repeatedly, ten times or more. The chain couples TRBV18 to TRBJ1-1; D might be TRBD1 (5 bases). CDR1 is KGHSH and CDR2 is LQKENI in the germline V gene. There are 15 residues in the CDR3. V was cut by 6 bases and J by 0 bases, with 14 bases left in between. CDR3: CASSPPGGMNTEAFF. CDR3 coding DNA: TGTGCCAGCTCCCCCCCGGGGGGGATGAACACTGAAGCTTTCTTT.

There are many counts of this clonotype. V gene TRBV2 combines with J gene TRBJ2-5, with 8 bases matching TRBD2. Germline CDR1 SNHLY, CDR2 FYNNEI. V shed 5 bases, J shed 2 bases, and the junction held 4 bases outside the gene matches. CDR3 size: 14 residues. The CDR3 nucleotides are TGTGCCAGCAGTACATCTAGCGGGCAAGAGACCCAGTACTTC. As protein: CASSTSSGQETQYF.